What follows are 5 T cell receptor beta chains derived from one specimen sequenced in a study of immune characterization of retroperitoneal liposarcoma. TCRdb re-called the PCR reads with MiXCR, one entry per CDR3 protein. The sample lists more than 10,000 distinct CDR3 sequences, around 50% seen once, with roughly 12% in the top ten. Sequencing input: tumor tissue. The receptors stem from a female donor with retroperitoneal liposarcoma.

The chain employs TRBV12-3 or TRBV12-4 and TRBJ1-1; D might be TRBD1 (5 bases). Trimming took 4 bases from V and 3 from J, leaving 6 bases between them. This CDR3 is built from 12 residues. The CDR3 protein is CASSWGYTEAFF. Written as DNA, the CDR3 is TGTGCCAGCAGTTGGGGGTACACTGAAGCTTTCTTT.

This clonotype was found a few times. The chain has TRBV6-1 and TRBJ2-1, with D perhaps TRBD1 or TRBD2 (5 bases each). This CDR3 spans 14 amino acids. Trimming left V 6 bases short and J 10 bases short, with 19 bases between. Per the germline V gene, CDR1 is MNHNS and CDR2 is SASEGT. The CDR3: CASSRESQNYEQFF. In DNA form, the CDR3 reads TGTGCCAGCAGCAGGGAGTCCCAAAACTACGAGCAGTTCTTC.

CDR3 region: CASSYSSRLPNNREQFF. The DNA of the CDR3 is TGTGCCAGCAGTTACTCGAGCCGACTTCCAAATAACAGAGAGCAGTTCTTC. The gene calls are TRBV6-6 and TRBJ2-1; no reliable D call. The CDR3 has 17 amino acids. Germline CDR1 and CDR2: MNHNY and SVGAGI (reference sequence). The V end was cut by 0 bases, the J end by 10 bases, with 22 bases between.

Regarding this clonotype: A read error is possible here, since a much larger clone lies one base away. The final CDR3 position lacks the conserved phenylalanine or tryptophan, pointing to a likely read error. J is TRBJ2-3 and V is TRBV11-2; the match to TRBD1 covers 12 bases. Per the germline V gene, CDR1 is SGHAT and CDR2 is FQNNGV. V was pared by 5 bases and J by 2 bases, with 11 bases of the junction left unmatched. CDR3 length: 18 residues. CDR3 region: CASSGPGQGARYTDTQYC. The DNA of the CDR3 is TGTGCCAGCAGCGGTCCGGGACAGGGGGCGCGATACACAGATACGCAGTATTGT.

The rearrangement uses TRBV7-2 and TRBJ2-4; possible D gene TRBD2, 5 bases. The germline V gene has CDR1 SGHTA and CDR2 FQGNSA. The CDR3 is 15 amino acids. The V end was cut by 1 base, the J end by 5 bases, with 12 bases between. Here the CDR3 reads CASSLGRRLENIQYF. CDR3 DNA: TGTGCCAGCAGCTTAGGTCGGAGGTTGGAAAACATTCAGTACTTC.